The 10 T cell receptor beta chains given below trace back to one sample, sequenced in a study of beta chain features in type 1 diabetes. Investigators reverse transcribed all isolated RNA, so they sequenced expressed TCRB transcripts. The assay was immunoSEQ multiplex PCR, and TCRdb's table has in-frame clones only and misses some. This table has 150,000 or so clones, about a tenth appearing once. The sequenced sample consisted of central memory CD4+ T cells from blood. The receptors were sampled from a man between 18 and 29 years old in good health.

This clone was seen only a few times. The rearrangement joins TRBV25-1 to TRBJ2-7; 8 bases are shared with TRBD1. J lost 4 bases, V lost 3 bases, and 5 bases had no gene match. The germline V gene has CDR1 MGHDK and CDR2 SYGVNS. There are 14 residues in the CDR3. In nucleotides, the CDR3 is TGTGCCAGCAGTGAGACAGGGGTGGTGTACGAGCAGTACTTC. Its protein is CASSETGVVYEQYF.

This clone was seen only a few times. The chain recombines TRBV20-1 with TRBJ2-1; D remains ambiguous. Trimming left V 0 bases short and J 10 bases short, with 7 bases between. CDR3 length equals 11 residues. Germline CDR1 and CDR2: DFQATT and SNEGSKA (reference sequence). CDR3: CSARDPGEQFF. Here the CDR3 DNA reads TGCAGTGCTAGAGATCCCGGGGAGCAGTTCTTC.

This clone was seen a few times. This chain uses TRBV7-2 with TRBJ2-1; 8 bases align to TRBD2. Per the germline V gene, CDR1 is SGHTA and CDR2 is FQGNSA. CDR3 size: 15 residues. V lost 5 bases and J lost 6; bases outside the gene matches: 9. The CDR3 DNA sequence: TGTGCCAGCAGCCAACAGGGACTAGACGGCAATGAGCAGTTCTTC. Translating gives CASSQQGLDGNEQFF.

This clone was seen a few times. This chain connects TRBV4-3 to TRBJ2-2, with D maybe TRBD2 (6 bases). Trimming left V 0 bases short and J 6 bases short, with 17 bases between. Germline assignment: CDR1 LGHNA and CDR2 YSLEER. CDR3 size: 17 residues. CDR3 region: CASSQDPVGGASGELFF. The CDR3 nucleotides are TGCGCCAGCAGCCAAGACCCCGTTGGAGGGGCATCCGGGGAGCTGTTTTTT.

J is TRBJ2-3 and V is TRBV11-1; a weak D match, TRBD2 (6 bases). The V gene's germline CDR1 is SGHAT and CDR2 FQDESV (reference sequence). V shed 0 bases and J shed 1 base, with 11 bases lying between them. CDR3 length: 16 amino acids. CDR3 sequence: CASSLAGLPGTDTQYF. The CDR3 DNA is TGTGCCAGCAGCTTAGCGGGACTCCCAGGCACAGATACGCAGTATTTT. Using reference TRBV11-1 and TRBJ2-3 for the parts outside the CDR3, the full variable domain is EAEVAQSPRYKITEKSQAVAFWCDPISGHATLYWYRQILGQGPELLVQFQDESVVDDSQLPKDRFSAERLKGVDSTLKIQPAELGDSAMYLCASSLAGLPGTDTQYFGPGTRLTVL.

J is TRBJ2-5 and V is TRBV6-6; D is perhaps TRBD2 (5 bases). The CDR3 consists of 13 residues. CDR1 MNHNY and CDR2 SVGAGI come from the germline V gene (reference sequence). Trimming took 8 bases from V and 4 from J, leaving 14 bases between them. The CDR3 DNA follows: TGTGCCAGCGGTCAGCGGTTAACAGAGACCCAGTACTTC. It codes for CASGQRLTETQYF.

The gene calls are TRBV28 and TRBJ1-3; tentatively, D is TRBD1 (5 bases). Per the germline V gene, CDR1 is MDHEN and CDR2 is SYDVKM. The CDR3 length is 12 residues. Trimming shortened V by 6 bases and J by 9 bases, and 12 bases separated the two germline ends. In DNA, the CDR3 is TGTGCCAGCAGCTCCGGGGGTAGCACCATATATTTT. Translation gives CASSSGGSTIYF.

This clone has just a few counts. In nucleotides, the CDR3 is TGCAGCGTTGAGGGCGGGGGGGCCAAAAACATTCAGTACTTC. The encoded protein is CSVEGGGAKNIQYF. The chain recombines TRBV29-1 with TRBJ2-4; 8 bases align to TRBD2. Trimming cost V 3 bases and J 1 base; bases outside gene matches: 2. The length of the CDR3 is 14 residues. The germline gives CDR1 SQVTM, CDR2 ANQGSEA.

This clone was seen a handful of times. The V call is TRBV6-5, the J call TRBJ1-4; weak D call: TRBD1 (6 bases). V was trimmed by 6 bases and J by 4 bases, leaving 15 bases between them. This CDR3 is built from 15 residues. Looked up from germline, CDR1 is MNHEY and CDR2 is SVGAGI. The CDR3 coding sequence is TGTGCCAGCAGACCCAAGACAGGCTTTAATGAAAAACTGTTTTTT. Protein: CASRPKTGFNEKLFF.

Only a few counts were recorded for this clone. The rearrangement joins TRBV5-6 to TRBJ2-5; 9 bases align to TRBD2. TRBJ2-7 matches the DNA end more closely, so the J call is doubtful. Germline V gene sequence: CDR1 SGHDT, CDR2 YYEEEE. The CDR3 is 15 amino acids. CDR3 nucleotide sequence: TGTGCCAGCAGCTTGGGGGGACTAGCATTCTACGAGCAGTACTTC. Protein product: CASSLGGLAFYEQYF.